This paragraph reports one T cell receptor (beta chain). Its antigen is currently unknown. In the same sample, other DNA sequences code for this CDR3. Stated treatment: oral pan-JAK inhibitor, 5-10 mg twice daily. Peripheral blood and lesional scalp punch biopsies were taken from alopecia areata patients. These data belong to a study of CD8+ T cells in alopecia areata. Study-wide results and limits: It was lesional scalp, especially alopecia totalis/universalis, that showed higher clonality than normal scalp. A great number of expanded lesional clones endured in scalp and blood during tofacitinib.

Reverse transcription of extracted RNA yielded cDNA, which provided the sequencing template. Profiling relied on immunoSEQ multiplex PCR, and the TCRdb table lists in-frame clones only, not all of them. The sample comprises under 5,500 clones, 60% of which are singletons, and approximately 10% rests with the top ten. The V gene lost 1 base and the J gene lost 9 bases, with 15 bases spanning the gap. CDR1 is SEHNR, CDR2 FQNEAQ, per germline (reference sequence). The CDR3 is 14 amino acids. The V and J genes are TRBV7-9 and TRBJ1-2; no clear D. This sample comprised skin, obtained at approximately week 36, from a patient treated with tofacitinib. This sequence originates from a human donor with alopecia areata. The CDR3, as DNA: TGTGCCAGCAGCTTAGATCCGGATTATGTCAGCTACACCTTC. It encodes CASSLDPDYVSYTF.